The T cell receptor beta chain described here comes from a study of shared clonotypes between healthy human individuals. How the authors handled the data: ImmunoSEQ sequences covered only the junction and lacked quality scores; filtering therefore differed. Clones were read by immunoSEQ multiplex PCR, and TCRdb kept only the in-frame ones, dropping some. The V and J calls and clone size are taken from that table; D and trimming were inferred from the DNA. The table has about 460,000 clones, approximately 71% seen once. Note on this clone: With only one base between it and a far larger clone, this is likely a read error.

V was clipped by 2 bases and J by 6 bases, with 17 bases between them. Germline V gene lookup returns CDR1 SQVTM and CDR2 ANQGSEA. The CDR3 is made up of 15 amino acids. Donors, without exception, were Caucasian adults residing in Nashville, Tennessee. The V gene is TRBV29-1, the J gene TRBJ2-1, with D possibly TRBD2 on 6 matching bases. The clonotype comes from a woman in her thirties or forties in good health. Some clones in this sample may be carry-over from other donors' samples. Sequenced: PBMCs. For the CDR3, the DNA is TGCAGCGTTGAACGATCGGGGAGGCTGATCAATGAGCAGTTCTTC. It encodes CSVERSGRLINEQFF.